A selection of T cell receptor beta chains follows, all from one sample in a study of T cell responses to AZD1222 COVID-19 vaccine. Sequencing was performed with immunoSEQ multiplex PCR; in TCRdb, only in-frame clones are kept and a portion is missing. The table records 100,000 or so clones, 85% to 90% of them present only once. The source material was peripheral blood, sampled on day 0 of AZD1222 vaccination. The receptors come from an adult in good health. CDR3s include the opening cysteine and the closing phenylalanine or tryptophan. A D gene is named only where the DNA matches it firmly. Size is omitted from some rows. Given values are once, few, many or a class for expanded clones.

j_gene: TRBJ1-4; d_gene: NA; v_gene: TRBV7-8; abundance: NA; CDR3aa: CASRRGYREKLFF; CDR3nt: TGTGCCAGCAGGCGGGGATATAGGGAAAAACTGTTTTTT
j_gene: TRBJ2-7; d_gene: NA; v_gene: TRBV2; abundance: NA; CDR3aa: CASSDEVVSGEQYF; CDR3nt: TGTGCCAGCAGTGATGAGGTAGTATCTGGGGAGCAGTACTTC
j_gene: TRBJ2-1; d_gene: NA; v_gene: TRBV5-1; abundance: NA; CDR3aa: CASSFRRAFGREGDNEQFF; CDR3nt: TGCGCCAGCAGCTTTAGGCGGGCGTTCGGTCGGGAAGGGGACAATGAGCAGTTCTTC
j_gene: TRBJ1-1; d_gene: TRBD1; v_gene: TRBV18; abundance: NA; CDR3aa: CASSQDRGAFF; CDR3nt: TGTGCCAGCTCACAGGACAGGGGAGCTTTCTTT
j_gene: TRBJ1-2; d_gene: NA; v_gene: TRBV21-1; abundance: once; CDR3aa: CARYPKGARNYGYTF; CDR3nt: TGTGCCAGATACCCGAAGGGGGCGCGGAACTATGGCTACACCTTC
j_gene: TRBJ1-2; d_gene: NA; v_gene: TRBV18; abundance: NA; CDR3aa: CASSPPTGYGYTF; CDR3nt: TGTGCCAGCTCACCACCGACGGGATATGGCTACACCTTC
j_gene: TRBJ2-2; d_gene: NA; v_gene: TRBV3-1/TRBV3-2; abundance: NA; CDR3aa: CASSPSGGSELFF; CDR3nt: TGTGCCAGCAGTCCGTCGGGGGGCTCGGAGCTGTTTTTT
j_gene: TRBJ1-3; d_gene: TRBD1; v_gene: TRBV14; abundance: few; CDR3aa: CASSRRDRGNTIYF; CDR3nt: TGTGCCAGCAGCCGACGGGACAGAGGAAACACCATATATTTT
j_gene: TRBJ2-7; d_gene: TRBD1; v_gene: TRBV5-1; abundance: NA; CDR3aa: CASYTVAGTVPREQYF; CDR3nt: TGCGCCAGCTACACTGTAGCAGGGACAGTGCCACGCGAGCAGTACTTC
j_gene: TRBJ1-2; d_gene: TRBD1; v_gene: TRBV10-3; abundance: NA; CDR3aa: CAIGTENYGYTF; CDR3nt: TGTGCCATCGGGACAGAGAACTATGGCTACACCTTC
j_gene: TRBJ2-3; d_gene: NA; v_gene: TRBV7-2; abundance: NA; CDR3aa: CASTSQESSQYF; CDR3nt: TGTGCCAGCACCTCCCAAGAATCGTCGCAGTATTTT
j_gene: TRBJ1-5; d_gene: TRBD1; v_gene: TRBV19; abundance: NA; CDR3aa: CASSPLGTGRIQPQHF; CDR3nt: TGTGCCAGTAGTCCACTGGGGACAGGGCGGATTCAGCCCCAGCATTTT
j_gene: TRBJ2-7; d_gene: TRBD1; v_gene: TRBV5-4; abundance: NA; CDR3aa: CASSTGTGGTYEQYF; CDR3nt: TGTGCCAGCAGCACCGGGACAGGCGGGACCTACGAGCAGTACTTC
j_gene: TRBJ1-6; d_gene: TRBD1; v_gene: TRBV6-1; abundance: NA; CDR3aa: CASSGDSGIYNSPLHF; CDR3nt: TGTGCCAGCAGTGGGGACAGTGGGATCTATAATTCACCCCTCCACTTT
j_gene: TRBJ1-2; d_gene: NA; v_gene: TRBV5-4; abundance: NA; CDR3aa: CATGDGNLISYTF; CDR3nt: TGTGCCACAGGGGACGGAAATTTAATAAGCTACACCTTC
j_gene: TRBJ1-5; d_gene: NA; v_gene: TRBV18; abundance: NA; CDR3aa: CASSPGDGDQPQHF; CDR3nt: TGTGCCAGCTCACCAGGGGACGGGGATCAGCCCCAGCATTTT
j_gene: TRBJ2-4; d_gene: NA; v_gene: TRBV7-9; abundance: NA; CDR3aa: CASSPPERGLAKNIQYF; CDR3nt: TGTGCCAGCAGCCCACCCGAGAGGGGCCTAGCCAAAAACATTCAGTACTTC
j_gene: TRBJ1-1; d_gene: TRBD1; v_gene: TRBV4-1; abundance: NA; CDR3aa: CATTKLDRRNTEAFF; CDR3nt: TGCGCCACCACAAAATTGGACAGGAGGAACACTGAAGCTTTCTTT
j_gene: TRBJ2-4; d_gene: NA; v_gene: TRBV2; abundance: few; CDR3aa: CASSPRERLAKNIQYF; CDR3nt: TGTGCCAGCAGTCCCCGTGAGCGGTTAGCCAAAAACATTCAGTACTTC
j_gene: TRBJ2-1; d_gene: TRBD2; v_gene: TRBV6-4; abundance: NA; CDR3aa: CASSTSGSANEQFF; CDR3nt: TGTGCCAGCAGTACTAGCGGGAGCGCCAATGAGCAGTTCTTC
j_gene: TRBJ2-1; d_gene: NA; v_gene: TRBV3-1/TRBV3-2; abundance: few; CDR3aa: CASSQRGLNEQFF; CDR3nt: TGTGCCAGCAGCCAAAGGGGCCTCAATGAGCAGTTCTTC
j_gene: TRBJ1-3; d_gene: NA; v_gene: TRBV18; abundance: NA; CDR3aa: CASSLRGLSGNTIYF; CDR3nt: TGTGCCAGCTCACTGAGAGGGCTCTCTGGAAACACCATATATTTT
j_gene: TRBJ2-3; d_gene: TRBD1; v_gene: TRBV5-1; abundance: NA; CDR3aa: CASSSTGARADTQYF; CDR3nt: TGCGCCAGCAGCTCTACAGGGGCCAGAGCAGATACGCAGTATTTT